The clone carrying this T cell receptor (beta chain) was counted at least ten times. Trimming removed 3 bases from V and 4 bases from J, with 9 bases in between. The germline gives CDR1 DFQATT, CDR2 SNEGSKA (reference sequence). CDR3 length: 12 amino acids. A single record per CDR3 protein comes from TCRdb applying MiXCR to the PCR reads. The sample holds hundreds of thousands of distinct CDR3 sequences, over 20% seen once. This specimen belongs to a study of molecular identifiers for immune sequencing clone quantification. Sequencing input: naive CD8+ T cells from blood, with Jurkat cell RNA spiked in. The subset denotes: FACS-sorted CD8+CD4-CCR7+CD45RA+ naive T cells. The rearrangement links TRBV20-1 to TRBJ2-5, with D maybe TRBD1 (6 bases). This TCR came from a human donor in good health. Some libraries in this study had Jurkat cell RNA spiked in. The CDR3 loop reads CSARLGGETQYF. The DNA for the CDR3 is TGCAGTGCTAGGTTAGGGGGAGAGACCCAGTACTTC.